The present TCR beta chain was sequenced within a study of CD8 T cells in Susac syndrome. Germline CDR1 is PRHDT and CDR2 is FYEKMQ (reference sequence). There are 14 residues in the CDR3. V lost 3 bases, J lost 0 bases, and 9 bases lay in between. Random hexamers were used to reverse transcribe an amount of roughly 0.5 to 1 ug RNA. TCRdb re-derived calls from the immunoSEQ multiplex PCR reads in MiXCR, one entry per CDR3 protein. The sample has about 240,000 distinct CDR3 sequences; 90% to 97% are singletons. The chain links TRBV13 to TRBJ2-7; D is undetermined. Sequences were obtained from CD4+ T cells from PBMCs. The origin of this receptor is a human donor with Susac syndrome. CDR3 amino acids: CASSFHPGSYEQYF. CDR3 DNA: TGTGCCAGCAGCTTCCACCCGGGCTCCTACGAGCAGTACTTC.